The present T cell receptor (beta chain) was sequenced within a study of long-term antiretroviral therapy in people with HIV. There were roughly 1-10 million cryopreserved PBMC in the samples before DNA extraction. The germline gives CDR1 KGHSH, CDR2 LQKENI. The V end was cut by 6 bases, the J end by 6 bases, with 11 bases between. The CDR3 is 13 amino acids. Survey-level resolution applied to immunoSEQ assay v3.0. Produced via immunoSEQ multiplex PCR; TCRdb's table is partial and in-frame only. Of more than 15,000 clones in the sample, about 94% were seen once. This chain connects TRBV18 to TRBJ2-2, with no clear D. The sequenced sample was unsorted PBMCs, obtained 6 to 6.5 years after starting antiretroviral therapy. This sequence originates from a woman aged 45-60 years with HIV. Here the CDR3 reads CASSPDKSGELFF. The CDR3 region has the DNA TGTGCCAGCTCCCCCGACAAATCCGGGGAGCTGTTTTTT.